This TCR beta chain was identified during a study of CD8 T cells in ankylosing spondylitis. V trimming: 5 bases; J trimming: 2 bases; junction bases outside the gene matches: 11. Germline values: CDR1 WSHSY, CDR2 SAAADI. The CDR3 length is 16 residues. A note on this clonotype: Its antigen is as yet unknown.

Study results and caveats: Disease-linked clones were CD8+ and relatively rare in peripheral blood. The study identified a TCR beta motif of several highly homologous variants that appeared characteristic of ankylosing spondylitis blood. Significantly higher representation of disease-linked clones was reported for matched ankylosing spondylitis synovial fluid.

With molecular barcodes, quantitative 5'-RACE was used to make the TCR beta libraries. TCRdb re-derived calls from the 5' RACE reads in MiXCR, one entry per CDR3 protein. This table holds about 160,000 distinct CDR3 sequences, roughly 44% found once. This clonotype was sampled from a male donor with ankylosing spondylitis. The rearrangement joins TRBV10-2 to TRBJ2-7, with 8 bases identical to TRBD1. Sequenced material: synovial fluid, either unsorted or a sorted T cell fraction (not recorded which). In DNA form, the CDR3 reads TGCGCCAGCAGTCTTCACCCGGACAGGGCGACCTACGAGCAGTACTTC. Protein: CASSLHPDRATYEQYF.